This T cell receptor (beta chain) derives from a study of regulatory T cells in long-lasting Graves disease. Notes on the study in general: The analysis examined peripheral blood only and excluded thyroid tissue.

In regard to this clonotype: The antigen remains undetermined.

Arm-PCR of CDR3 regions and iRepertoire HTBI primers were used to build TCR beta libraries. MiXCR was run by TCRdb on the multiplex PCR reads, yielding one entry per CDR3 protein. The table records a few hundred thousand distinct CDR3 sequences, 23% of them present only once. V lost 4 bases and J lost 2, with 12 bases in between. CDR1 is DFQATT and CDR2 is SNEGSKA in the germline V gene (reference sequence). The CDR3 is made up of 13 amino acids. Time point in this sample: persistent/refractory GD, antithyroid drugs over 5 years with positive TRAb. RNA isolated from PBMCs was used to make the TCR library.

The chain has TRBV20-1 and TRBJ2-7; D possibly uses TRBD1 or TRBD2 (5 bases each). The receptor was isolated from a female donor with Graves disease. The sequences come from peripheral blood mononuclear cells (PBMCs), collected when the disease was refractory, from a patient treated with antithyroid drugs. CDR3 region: CSATRDGTYEQYF. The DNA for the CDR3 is TGCAGTGCTACCCGGGACGGAACCTACGAGCAGTACTTC.